This T cell receptor (beta chain) is from a study of regulatory T cells in long-lasting Graves disease. Study-wide context: By definition, persistent Graves' disease involved antithyroid drugs for over 5 years alongside positive TSH receptor antibodies.

There are many counts of this clonotype. Time point: persistent/refractory GD, antithyroid drugs over 5 years with positive TRAb. RNA from PBMCs was the source of the TCR library. The TCR beta library used iRepertoire HTBI primers with Arm-PCR amplification of CDR3. TCRdb passed the multiplex PCR reads through MiXCR, listing each CDR3 protein once. The table lists almost 350,000 distinct CDR3 sequences, about 20% of them singletons. This material consisted of peripheral blood mononuclear cells (PBMCs), taken when the disease was refractory, from a patient treated with antithyroid drugs. This receptor was identified in a female donor with Graves disease.

The CDR3 protein is CASSFGVLPHGYTF. CDR3 bases: TGTGCCAGCAGTTTCGGGGTACTCCCCCATGGCTACACCTTC. The chain carries TRBV28 and TRBJ1-2; D not resolved. Trimming took 3 bases from V and 6 from J, leaving 14 bases between them. Germline assignment: CDR1 MDHEN and CDR2 SYDVKM. The CDR3 contains 14 residues.